The 22 T cell receptor beta chains below were found in one sample sequenced in a study of blood T cell repertoires in COVID-19. TCRdb's table, derived via immunoSEQ multiplex PCR, lists solely in-frame clones and lacks some. Of about 150,000 clones listed, 70% to 90% are singletons. Sequences were obtained from peripheral blood. These receptors came from a man aged 60-69 years with COVID-19, enrolled during active disease.

The chain uses TRBV7-9 and TRBJ2-1; 10 bases are shared with TRBD2. Germline values: CDR1 SEHNR, CDR2 FQNEAQ (reference sequence). The CDR3 contains 15 residues. The J segment lost 10 bases and the V segment lost 2 bases, leaving 8 bases of the junction unmatched. The CDR3 coding sequence is TGTGCCAGCAGCTTACTAGCGGGAGAGGTCAGGGAGCAGTTCTTC. It specifies CASSLLAGEVREQFF.

This rearrangement joins TRBV3-1 (or the pseudogene TRBV3-2) to TRBJ2-5; 9 bases agree with TRBD2. J lost 14 bases, V lost 0 bases, and 10 bases had no gene match. Germline-derived CDR1 and CDR2 are LGHDT and YNNKEL (reference sequence). CDR3 size: 14 residues. The CDR3 here is CASSQDVWGSGGYF. The CDR3 coding sequence is TGTGCCAGCAGCCAAGATGTATGGGGTAGCGGGGGATACTTC.

The rearrangement links TRBV18 to TRBJ1-2; no reliable D call. Germline V gene lookup returns CDR1 KGHSH and CDR2 LQKENI. The length of the CDR3 is 14 residues. V lost 5 bases and J lost 4, with 14 bases in between. The CDR3 sequence: CASSATREGYGYTF. Here the CDR3 DNA reads TGTGCCAGCTCAGCCACTAGGGAGGGCTATGGCTACACCTTC.

This rearrangement joins TRBV27 to TRBJ2-7; TRBD2 matches 13 bases. The CDR3 sequence is 16 residues long. Trimming at V came to 6 bases and at J to 4 bases, leaving 9 bases not matched to a gene. The germline V gene encodes CDR1 MNHEY and CDR2 SMNVEV (reference sequence). The CDR3 coding sequence is TGTGCCAGCAGCCCCGGACTAGCGGGGGATCTATACGAGCAGTACTTC. It specifies CASSPGLAGDLYEQYF.

This chain's CDR3 is CASKIRQDGPGANVLTF. The DNA of the CDR3 is TGTGCCAGCAAAATAAGACAGGATGGGCCTGGGGCCAACGTCCTGACTTTC. The chain combines TRBV7-3 with TRBJ2-6; D perhaps matches TRBD1 (6 bases). CDR1 and CDR2 (germline): SGHTA, FQGTGA. V was clipped by 7 bases and J by 2 bases, with 18 bases between them. The CDR3 sequence is 17 residues long.

The chain couples TRBV24-1 to TRBJ2-1; 8 positions match TRBD1. The CDR3 extends over 17 amino acids. Germline V CDR1 and CDR2: KGHDR, SFDVKD. With V trimmed by 5 bases and J by 7 bases, 15 bases remained unmatched. The CDR3 nucleotides read TGTGCCACCAGTGGTCTTATACAGGGGGTCGCGGTTAATGAGCAGTTCTTC. Encoded protein: CATSGLIQGVAVNEQFF.

The rearrangement links TRBV7-3 to TRBJ1-1, with no clear D. Trimming stripped 3 bases from V and 1 base from J, with 6 bases between. The V gene's germline CDR1 is SGHTA and CDR2 FQGTGA. The CDR3 spans 13 residues. As DNA, the CDR3 is TGTGCCAGCAGCTTGGACTCGAACACTGAAGCTTTCTTT. This codes for CASSLDSNTEAFF.

The chain carries TRBV5-1 and TRBJ1-1; TRBD1 is a possible D gene (5 bases). The CDR3 has 15 residues. Germline V gene sequence: CDR1 SGHRS, CDR2 YFSETQ. V was pared by 2 bases and J by 4 bases, with 15 bases between. The CDR3 loop reads CASSLRSGVGTEAFF. CDR3 coding DNA: TGCGCCAGCAGCTTACGGTCGGGGGTTGGCACTGAAGCTTTCTTT.

The chain links TRBV7-9 to TRBJ2-5; the D gene is possibly TRBD1 (6 bases). The V end lost 6 bases, the J end lost 3 bases, and 17 bases lay between the germline ends. In germline, CDR1 is SEHNR, CDR2 FQNEAQ (reference sequence). The length of the CDR3 is 15 residues. CDR3 DNA: TGTGCCAGCAGACTAACGGCAGGGGTGGAAGAGACCCAGTACTTC. Encoded protein: CASRLTAGVEETQYF.

The chain links TRBV9 to TRBJ1-6; tentative D call: TRBD1 (5 bases). The germline V and J ends were trimmed by 3 bases and 6 bases, with 10 bases remaining between them. CDR3 length: 14 amino acids. CDR1 SGDLS and CDR2 YYNGEE come from the germline V gene. The CDR3 DNA is TGTGCCAGCAGCGGGACACAAATTAATTCACCCCTCCACTTT. Its translation: CASSGTQINSPLHF.

The count of this clone is one. The V and J genes are TRBV7-2 and TRBJ2-7; tentatively, D is TRBD1 (5 bases). Germline assignment: CDR1 SGHTA and CDR2 FQGNSA. The CDR3 spans 14 residues. Trimming stripped 2 bases from V and 5 bases from J, with 13 bases between. CDR3: CASSLNQGTHEQYF. The DNA for the CDR3 is TGTGCCAGCAGCTTAAACCAGGGTACCCACGAGCAGTACTTC.

The rearrangement links TRBV28 to TRBJ1-6, with a weak D call TRBD1 (6 bases). Germline V gives CDR1 MDHEN, CDR2 SYDVKM. The CDR3 is 12 residues long. V was trimmed by 4 bases and J by 8 bases, leaving 6 bases between them. DNA for the CDR3: TGTGCCAGCAGTTACAGGGATTCACCCCTCCACTTT. This sequence encodes CASSYRDSPLHF.

The V gene is TRBV27, the J gene TRBJ2-5, with a possible D match to TRBD1 (5 bases). The V and J ends lost 4 bases and 4 bases respectively, with 10 bases between them. This CDR3 region has 13 residues. Germline CDR1 is MNHEY and CDR2 is SMNVEV (reference sequence). The CDR3 DNA reads TGTGCCAGCAGTTCGGTGGGGCGAGAGACCCAGTACTTC. Translating it yields CASSSVGRETQYF.

The rearrangement uses TRBV19 and TRBJ1-4; 9 bases agree with TRBD1. Trimming removed 1 base from V and 5 bases from J; junction bases left unmatched: 2. Germline V gives CDR1 LNHDA, CDR2 SQIVND (reference sequence). The CDR3 contains 15 residues. CDR3 sequence: CASSIVGTGNEKLFF. The DNA for the CDR3 is TGTGCCAGTAGTATAGTAGGGACAGGGAATGAAAAACTGTTTTTT. Variable domain in full (rest from reference TRBV19 and TRBJ1-4): DGGITQSPKYLFRKEGQNVTLSCEQNLNHDAMYWYRQDPGQGLRLIYYSQIVNDFQKGDIAEGYSVSREKKESFPLTVTSAQKNPTAFYLCASSIVGTGNEKLFFGSGTQLSVL.

The chain links TRBV7-9 to TRBJ1-4; no firm D call. The CDR3 extends over 15 amino acids. CDR1 and CDR2 from the germline V gene are SEHNR and FQNEAQ (reference sequence). Deletions cut 5 bases from V and 0 bases from J, with 10 bases between. CDR3 sequence reads: CASSPPGATNEKLFF. In DNA, the CDR3 is TGTGCCAGCAGCCCGCCGGGAGCAACTAATGAAAAACTGTTTTTT.

The chain joins TRBV19 to TRBJ2-2, with a possible D match to TRBD2 (6 bases). Trimming shortened V by 8 bases and J by 5 bases, and 12 bases separated the two germline ends. The CDR3 runs to 13 residues. Germline V CDR1 and CDR2: LNHDA, SQIVND (reference sequence). CDR3 sequence (DNA): TGTGCCAGTGGAGGGGCTAAAACCGGGGAGCTGTTTTTT. Its protein is CASGGAKTGELFF.

The chain has TRBV6-2 or TRBV6-3 and TRBJ2-3; TRBD2 agrees at 7 bases. Germline loops: CDR1 MNHEY, CDR2 SVGEGT. Losses at the gene ends were 1 base for V and 4 bases for J; bases not matched to a gene: 17. This CDR3 has 19 residues. CDR3 nucleotide sequence: TGTGCCAGCAGTTACTTCAACCCAGCGGGACCGGGGGGTGCAGATACGCAGTATTTT. Its translation is CASSYFNPAGPGGADTQYF.

Only one count was recorded for this clone. The chain links TRBV29-1 to TRBJ2-1; 12 bases are shared with TRBD2. The germline V gene encodes CDR1 SQVTM and CDR2 ANQGSEA. The trim removed 5 bases at V and 9 bases at J, leaving 11 bases unmatched. This CDR3 is 15 amino acids long. DNA for the CDR3: TGCAGCGTTCCTCTAGCGGGAGGGCGGTTGAGTGAGCAGTTCTTC. Translation: CSVPLAGGRLSEQFF.

Comment on this clone: The same CDR3 is also encoded by other DNA sequences in this sample. The chain links TRBV18 to TRBJ1-1; TRBD1 is a possible D gene (6 bases). The V end was cut by 0 bases, the J end by 4 bases, with 9 bases between. The length of the CDR3 is 14 residues. Germline assignment: CDR1 KGHSH and CDR2 LQKENI. The CDR3 here is CASSPPGRGTEAFF. CDR3 coding DNA: TGTGCCAGCTCACCACCTGGCAGGGGCACTGAAGCTTTCTTT.

The genes are TRBV5-4 and TRBJ2-7; 7 bases fit TRBD1. V lost 4 bases to trimming and J lost 5 bases; unmatched junction nucleotides: 9. The CDR3 sequence is 14 residues long. CDR1 and CDR2 (germline): SGHNT, YYREEE (reference sequence). CDR3 nucleotides: TGTGCCAGCAGCCTGAAGACAGGGAGACACGAGCAGTACTTC. Its protein is CASSLKTGRHEQYF. Drawing the rest from reference TRBV5-4 and TRBJ2-7, the complete variable domain is ETGVTQSPTHLIKTRGQQVTLRCSSQSGHNTVSWYQQALGQGPQFIFQYYREEENGRGNFPPRFSGLQFPNYSSELNVNALELDDSALYLCASSLKTGRHEQYFGPGTRLTVT.

This clone showed up just a few times. V is TRBV30 and J is TRBJ2-7; 9 bases line up with TRBD2. V lost 0 bases, J lost 2 bases, and 5 bases stayed unmatched. CDR1 and CDR2 from the germline V gene are GTSNPN and SVGIG (reference sequence). CDR3 length: 15 amino acids. The DNA of the CDR3 is TGTGCCTGGAGTGTTGGTAGCGGGAGCCCCTACGAGCAGTACTTC. Its protein product is CAWSVGSGSPYEQYF.

This clone was seen more than once but under ten times. The rearrangement uses TRBV7-9 and TRBJ1-1; TRBD1 is a possible D gene (5 bases). Trimming stripped 5 bases from V and 4 bases from J, with 17 bases between. CDR1 and CDR2 (germline): SEHNR, FQNEAQ (reference sequence). This CDR3 contains 15 residues. This CDR3 reads CASSTPVLGATEAFF. In nucleotides, the CDR3 is TGTGCCAGCAGCACACCCGTATTAGGGGCCACTGAAGCTTTCTTT.